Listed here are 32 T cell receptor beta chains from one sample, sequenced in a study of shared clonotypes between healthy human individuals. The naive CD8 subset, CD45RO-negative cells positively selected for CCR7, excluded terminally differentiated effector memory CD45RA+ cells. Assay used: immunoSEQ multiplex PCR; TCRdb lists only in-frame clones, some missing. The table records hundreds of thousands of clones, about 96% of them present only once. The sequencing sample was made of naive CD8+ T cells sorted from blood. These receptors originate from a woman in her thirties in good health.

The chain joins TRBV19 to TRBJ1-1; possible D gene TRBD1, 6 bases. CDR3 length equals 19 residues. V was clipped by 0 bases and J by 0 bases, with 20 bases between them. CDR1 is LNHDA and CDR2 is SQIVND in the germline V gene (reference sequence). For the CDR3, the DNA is TGTGCCAGTAGTATAGATATCAGGGACATCTCTAATATGAACACTGAAGCTTTCTTT. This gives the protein CASSIDIRDISNMNTEAFF.

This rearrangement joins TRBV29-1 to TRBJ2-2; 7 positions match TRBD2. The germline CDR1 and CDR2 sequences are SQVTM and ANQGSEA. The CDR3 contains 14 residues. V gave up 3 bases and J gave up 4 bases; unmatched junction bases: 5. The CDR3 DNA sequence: TGCAGCGTTGACCCTAGCGGAGCCACCGGGGAGCTGTTTTTT. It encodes CSVDPSGATGELFF.

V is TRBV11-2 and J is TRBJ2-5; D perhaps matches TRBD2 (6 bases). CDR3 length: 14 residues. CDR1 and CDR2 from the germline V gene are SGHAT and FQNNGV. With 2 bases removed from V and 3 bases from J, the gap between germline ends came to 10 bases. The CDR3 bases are TGTGCCAGCAGCTTATTGGGGGGAGAAGAGACCCAGTACTTC. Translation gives CASSLLGGEETQYF.

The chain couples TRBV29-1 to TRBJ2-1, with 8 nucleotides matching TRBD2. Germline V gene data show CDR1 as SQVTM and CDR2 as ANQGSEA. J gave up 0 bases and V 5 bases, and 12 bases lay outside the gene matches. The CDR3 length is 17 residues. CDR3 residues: CSVSGSGHFSSYNEQFF. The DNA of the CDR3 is TGCAGCGTTAGCGGGAGCGGTCATTTTAGCTCCTACAATGAGCAGTTCTTC.

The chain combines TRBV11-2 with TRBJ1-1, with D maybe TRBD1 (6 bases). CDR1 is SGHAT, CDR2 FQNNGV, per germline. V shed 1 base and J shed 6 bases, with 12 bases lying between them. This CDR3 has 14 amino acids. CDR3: CASSLVGGAAEAFF. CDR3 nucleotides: TGTGCCAGCAGCTTAGTGGGGGGCGCGGCTGAAGCTTTCTTT.

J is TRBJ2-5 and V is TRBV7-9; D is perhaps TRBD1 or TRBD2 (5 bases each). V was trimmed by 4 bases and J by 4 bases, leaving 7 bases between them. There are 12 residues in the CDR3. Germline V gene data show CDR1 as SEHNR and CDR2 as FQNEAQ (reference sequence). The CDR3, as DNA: TGTGCCAGCAGCTGGGACGGAGAGACCCAGTACTTC. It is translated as CASSWDGETQYF.

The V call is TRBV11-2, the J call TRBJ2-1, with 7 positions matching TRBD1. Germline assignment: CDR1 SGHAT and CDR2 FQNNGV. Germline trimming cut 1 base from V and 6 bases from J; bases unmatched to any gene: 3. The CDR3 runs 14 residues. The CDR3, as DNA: TGTGCCAGCAGCTTAGCGGGACAGATCAATGAGCAGTTCTTC. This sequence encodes CASSLAGQINEQFF. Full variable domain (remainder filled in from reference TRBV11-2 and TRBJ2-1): EAGVAQSPRYKIIEKRQSVAFWCNPISGHATLYWYQQILGQGPKLLIQFQNNGVVDDSQLPKDRFSAERLKGVDSTLKIQPAKLEDSAVYLCASSLAGQINEQFFGPGTRLTVL.

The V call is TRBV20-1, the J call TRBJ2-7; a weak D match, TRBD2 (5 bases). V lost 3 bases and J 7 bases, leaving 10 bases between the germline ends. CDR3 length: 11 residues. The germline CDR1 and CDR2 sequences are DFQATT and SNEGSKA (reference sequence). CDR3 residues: CSARRVGEQYF. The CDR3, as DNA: TGCAGTGCTAGGCGGGTTGGGGAGCAGTACTTC.

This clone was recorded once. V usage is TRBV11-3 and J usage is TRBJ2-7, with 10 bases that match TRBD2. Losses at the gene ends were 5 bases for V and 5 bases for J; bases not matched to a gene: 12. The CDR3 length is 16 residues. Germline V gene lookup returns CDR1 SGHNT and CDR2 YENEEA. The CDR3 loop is CASSPGPSGSVDEQYF. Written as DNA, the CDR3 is TGTGCCAGCAGCCCAGGGCCTAGCGGGAGCGTAGACGAGCAGTACTTC.

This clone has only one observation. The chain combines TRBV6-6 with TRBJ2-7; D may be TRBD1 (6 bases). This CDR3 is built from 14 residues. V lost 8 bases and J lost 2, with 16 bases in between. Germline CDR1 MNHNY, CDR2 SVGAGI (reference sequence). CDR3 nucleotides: TGTGCCAGCTCCGGACAGTCTTTAACCTACGAGCAGTACTTC. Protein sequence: CASSGQSLTYEQYF.

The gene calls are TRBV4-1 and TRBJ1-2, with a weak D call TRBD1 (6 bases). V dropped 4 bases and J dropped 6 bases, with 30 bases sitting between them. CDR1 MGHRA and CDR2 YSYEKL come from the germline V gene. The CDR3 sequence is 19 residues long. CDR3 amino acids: CASSRSPFPGQLKTDGYTF. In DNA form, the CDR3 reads TGCGCCAGCAGCCGCAGCCCATTTCCGGGACAACTCAAGACGGATGGCTACACCTTC.

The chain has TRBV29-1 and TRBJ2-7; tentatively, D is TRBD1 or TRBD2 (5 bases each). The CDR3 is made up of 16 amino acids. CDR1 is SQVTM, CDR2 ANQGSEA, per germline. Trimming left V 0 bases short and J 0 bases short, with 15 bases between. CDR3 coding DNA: TGCAGCGTTGAAGACCTTCGGGACGGACACTCCTACGAGCAGTACTTC. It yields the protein CSVEDLRDGHSYEQYF.

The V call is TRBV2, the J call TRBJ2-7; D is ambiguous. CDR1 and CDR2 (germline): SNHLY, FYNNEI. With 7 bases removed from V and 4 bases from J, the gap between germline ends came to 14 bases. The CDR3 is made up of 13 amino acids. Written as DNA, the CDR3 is TGTGCCAGCACCTTGGACGGACGTTACGAGCAGTACTTC. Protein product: CASTLDGRYEQYF.

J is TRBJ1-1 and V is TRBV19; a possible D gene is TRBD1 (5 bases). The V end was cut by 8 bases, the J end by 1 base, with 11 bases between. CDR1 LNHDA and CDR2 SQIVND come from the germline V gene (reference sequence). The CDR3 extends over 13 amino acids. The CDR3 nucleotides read TGTGCCAGTTCTGGACAAACGAACACTGAAGCTTTCTTT. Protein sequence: CASSGQTNTEAFF.

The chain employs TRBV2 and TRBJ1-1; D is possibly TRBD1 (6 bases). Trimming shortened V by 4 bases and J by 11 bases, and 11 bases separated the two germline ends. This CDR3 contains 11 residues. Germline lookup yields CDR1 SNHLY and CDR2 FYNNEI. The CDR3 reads CASSAGGAAFF. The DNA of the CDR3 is TGTGCCAGCAGTGCCGGGGGCGCGGCTTTCTTT. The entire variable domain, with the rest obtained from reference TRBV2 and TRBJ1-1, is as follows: EPEVTQTPSHQVTQMGQEVILRCVPISNHLYFYWYRQILGQKVEFLVSFYNNEISEKSEIFDDQFSVERPDGSNFTLKIRSTKLEDSAMYFCASSAGGAAFFGQGTRLTVV.

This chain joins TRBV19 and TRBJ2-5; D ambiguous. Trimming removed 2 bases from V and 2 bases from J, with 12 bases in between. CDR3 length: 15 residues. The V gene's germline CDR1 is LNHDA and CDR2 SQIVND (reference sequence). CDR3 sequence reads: CASSISELPQETQYF. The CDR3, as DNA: TGTGCCAGTAGTATAAGTGAGCTCCCGCAAGAGACCCAGTACTTC.

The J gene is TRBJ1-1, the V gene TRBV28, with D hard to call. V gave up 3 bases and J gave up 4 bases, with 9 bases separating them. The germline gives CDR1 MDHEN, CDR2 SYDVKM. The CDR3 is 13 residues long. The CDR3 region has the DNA TGTGCCAGCAGTTTCGGGCCCCGCACTGAAGCTTTCTTT. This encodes CASSFGPRTEAFF.

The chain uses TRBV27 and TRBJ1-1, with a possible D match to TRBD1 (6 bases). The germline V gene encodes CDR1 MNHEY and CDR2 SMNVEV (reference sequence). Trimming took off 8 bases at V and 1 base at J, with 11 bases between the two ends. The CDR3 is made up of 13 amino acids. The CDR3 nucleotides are TGTGCCAGCCGGGACAACGGGAACACTGAAGCTTTCTTT. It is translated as CASRDNGNTEAFF.

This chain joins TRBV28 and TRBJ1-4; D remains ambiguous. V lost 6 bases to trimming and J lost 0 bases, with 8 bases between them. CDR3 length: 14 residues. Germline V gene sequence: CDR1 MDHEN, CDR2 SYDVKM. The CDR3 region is CASSPDATNEKLFF. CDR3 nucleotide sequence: TGTGCCAGCAGCCCGGATGCAACTAATGAAAAACTGTTTTTT.

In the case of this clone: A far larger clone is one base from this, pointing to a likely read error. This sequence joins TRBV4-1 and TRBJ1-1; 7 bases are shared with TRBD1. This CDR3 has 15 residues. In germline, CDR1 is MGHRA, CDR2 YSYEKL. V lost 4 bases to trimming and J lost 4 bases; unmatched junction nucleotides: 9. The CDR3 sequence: CASSLGQTLSTEAFF. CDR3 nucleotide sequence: TGCGCCAGCAGCCTGGGACAGACTCTGAGCACTGAAGCTTTCTTT.

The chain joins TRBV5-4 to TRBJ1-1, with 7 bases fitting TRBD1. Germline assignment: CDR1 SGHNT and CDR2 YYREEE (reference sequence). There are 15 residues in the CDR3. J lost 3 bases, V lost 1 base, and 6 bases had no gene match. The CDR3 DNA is TGTGCCAGCAGCTTGTGGAACAGGGGTTACACTGAAGCTTTCTTT. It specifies CASSLWNRGYTEAFF.

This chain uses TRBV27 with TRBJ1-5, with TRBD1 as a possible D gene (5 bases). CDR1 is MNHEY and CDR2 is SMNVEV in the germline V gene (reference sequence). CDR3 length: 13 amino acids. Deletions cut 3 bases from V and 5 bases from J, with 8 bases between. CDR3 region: CASSFGRDQPQHF. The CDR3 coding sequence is TGTGCCAGCAGTTTCGGCAGGGATCAGCCCCAGCATTTT.

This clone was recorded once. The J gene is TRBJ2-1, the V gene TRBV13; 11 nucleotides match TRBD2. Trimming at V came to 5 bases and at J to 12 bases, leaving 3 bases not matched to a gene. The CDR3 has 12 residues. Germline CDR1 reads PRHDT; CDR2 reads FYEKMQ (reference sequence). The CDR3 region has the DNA TGTGCCAGCAGCCCCGGGACTAGCGGGCAGTTCTTC. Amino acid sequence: CASSPGTSGQFF.

CDR3 protein: CASSWDRGLTEAFF. The CDR3 coding sequence is TGTGCCAGCAGCTGGGACAGGGGGCTGACTGAAGCTTTCTTT. This chain uses TRBV2 with TRBJ1-1, with 12 bases fitting TRBD1. CDR1 is SNHLY, CDR2 FYNNEI, per germline. Trimming cost V 6 bases and J 5 bases; bases outside gene matches: 4. The CDR3 extends over 14 amino acids.

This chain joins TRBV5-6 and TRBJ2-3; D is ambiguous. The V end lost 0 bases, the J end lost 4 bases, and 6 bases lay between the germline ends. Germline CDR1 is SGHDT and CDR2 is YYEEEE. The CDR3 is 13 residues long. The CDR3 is CASSLVLADTQYF. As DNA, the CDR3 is TGTGCCAGCAGCTTGGTATTAGCAGATACGCAGTATTTT.

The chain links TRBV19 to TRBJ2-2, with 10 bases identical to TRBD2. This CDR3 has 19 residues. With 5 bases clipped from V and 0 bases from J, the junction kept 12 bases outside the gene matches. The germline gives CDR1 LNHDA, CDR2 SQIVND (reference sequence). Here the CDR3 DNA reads TGTGCCAGTAGTTCTACGGGACTAGCGTTAACCGCGAACACCGGGGAGCTGTTTTTT. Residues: CASSSTGLALTANTGELFF.

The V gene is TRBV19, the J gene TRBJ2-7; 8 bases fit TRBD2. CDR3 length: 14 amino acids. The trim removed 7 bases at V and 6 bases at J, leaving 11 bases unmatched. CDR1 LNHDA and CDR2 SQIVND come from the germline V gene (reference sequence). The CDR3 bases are TGTGCCAGTACAGCTAGCGGGCAAGGGGGCGAGCAGTACTTC. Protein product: CASTASGQGGEQYF.

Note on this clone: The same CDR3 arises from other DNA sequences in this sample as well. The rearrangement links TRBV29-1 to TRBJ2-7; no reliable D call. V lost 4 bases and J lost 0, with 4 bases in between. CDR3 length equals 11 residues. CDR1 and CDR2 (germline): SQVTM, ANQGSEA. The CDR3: CSVVDSYEQYF. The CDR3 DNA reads TGCAGCGTTGTAGACTCCTACGAGCAGTACTTC.

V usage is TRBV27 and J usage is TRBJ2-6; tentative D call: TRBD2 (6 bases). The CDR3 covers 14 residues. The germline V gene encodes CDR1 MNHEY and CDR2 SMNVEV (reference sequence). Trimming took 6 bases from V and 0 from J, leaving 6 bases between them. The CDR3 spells CASREGSGANVLTF. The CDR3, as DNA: TGTGCCAGCAGGGAGGGCTCTGGGGCCAACGTCCTGACTTTC.

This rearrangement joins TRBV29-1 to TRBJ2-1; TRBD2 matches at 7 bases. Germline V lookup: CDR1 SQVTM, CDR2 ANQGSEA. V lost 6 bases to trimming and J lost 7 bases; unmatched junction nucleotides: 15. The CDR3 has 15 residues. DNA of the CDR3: TGCAGCGTCGACTCGTGGGAGGGCCGTCGTAATGAGCAGTTCTTC. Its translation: CSVDSWEGRRNEQFF.

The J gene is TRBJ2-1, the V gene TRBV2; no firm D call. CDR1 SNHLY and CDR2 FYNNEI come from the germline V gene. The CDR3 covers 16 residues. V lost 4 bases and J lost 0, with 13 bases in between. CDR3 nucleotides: TGTGCCAGCAGTGGGACGGGTCGAAGCTCCTACAATGAGCAGTTCTTC. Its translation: CASSGTGRSSYNEQFF.

The CDR3 DNA follows: TGTGCCAGTACCGAGGGCCTCGGACCCCACAATGAGCAGTTCTTC. Its protein is CASTEGLGPHNEQFF. The gene calls are TRBV19 and TRBJ2-1; D is perhaps TRBD2 (5 bases). V shed 7 bases and J shed 5 bases, with 18 bases lying between them. CDR1 LNHDA and CDR2 SQIVND come from the germline V gene (reference sequence). The CDR3 consists of 15 residues.